Listed below are T cell receptor beta chains from one sample, sequenced in a study of early T cells in non-severe SARS-CoV-2 infection. TCRdb called the 5' RACE reads again in MiXCR, with one record for every CDR3 protein. The data hold 37,000 or so distinct CDR3 sequences, with roughly 4.3% observed a single time. Sequencing was carried out using whole blood. These TCRs come from an adult who was a healthcare worker with PCR-confirmed SARS-CoV-2 infection or an uninfected control (not recorded which). Each CDR3 is given with its conserved first and last residue. A D gene is named only where the DNA matches it firmly. Clone size is shown for a subset of rows, as once, few, many or a class of expanded clone.

J	D	size	V	CDR3	DNA
TRBJ2-1	.	few	TRBV6-1	CASSAPGPPPYNEQFF	TGTGCCAGCAGTGCCCCGGGACCCCCTCCTTACAATGAGCAGTTCTTC
TRBJ2-5	.	few	TRBV11-2	CASSLERGGETQYF	TGTGCCAGCAGCTTAGAGCGAGGGGGAGAGACCCAGTACTTC
TRBJ2-1	.	many	TRBV10-2	CASSVALTEQFF	TGCGCCAGCAGTGTCGCGCTCACTGAGCAGTTCTTC
TRBJ1-6	.	many	TRBV6-5	CASSPTGDSPLHF	TGTGCCAGCAGTCCAACAGGTGATTCACCCCTCCACTTT
TRBJ2-5	TRBD2	.	TRBV3-1	CASYASGVSETQYF	TGTGCCAGCTATGCTAGCGGGGTATCAGAGACCCAGTACTTC
TRBJ2-2	TRBD2	many	TRBV7-6	CASSLVGGDTGELFF	TGTGCCAGCAGCTTAGTCGGGGGGGATACCGGGGAGCTGTTTTTT
TRBJ1-1	TRBD1	many	TRBV27	CASSTGQVAAAEAFF	TGTGCCAGCAGTACGGGACAGGTTGCGGCGGCTGAAGCTTTCTTT
TRBJ2-1	.	many	TRBV10-3	CAISEGNNEQFF	TGTGCCATCAGTGAGGGAAACAATGAGCAGTTCTTC
TRBJ1-2	TRBD1	.	TRBV20-1	CSARQGRDYGYTF	TGCAGTGCGCGACAGGGGAGGGACTATGGCTACACCTTC
TRBJ2-1	TRBD2	.	TRBV29-1	CSLSLAGEENEQFF	TGCAGCCTTAGTCTAGCGGGAGAAGAAAATGAGCAGTTCTTC
TRBJ1-5	.	.	TRBV4-3	CASSQDRVGNQPQHF	TGCGCCAGCAGCCAAGACAGGGTAGGAAATCAGCCCCAGCATTTT
TRBJ2-6	.	.	TRBV4-1	CASSQPGANVLTF	TGCGCCAGCAGCCAGCCTGGGGCCAACGTCCTGACTTTC
TRBJ1-2	TRBD1	many	TRBV2	CASWGGGQSLNGYTF	TGTGCCAGCTGGGGAGGGGGCCAATCCCTCAATGGCTACACCTTC
TRBJ1-1	.	many	TRBV7-9	CASSLGGLNTEAFF	TGCGCCAGCAGCTTGGGTGGCCTGAACACTGAAGCTTTCTTT
TRBJ1-2	.	.	TRBV4-1	CASSQDVAGGFIRGYTF	TGCGCCAGCAGCCAAGATGTCGCCGGGGGCTTTATTCGCGGCTACACCTTC
TRBJ1-5	.	many	TRBV6-1	CASREGWSNQPQHF	TGTGCCAGCCGAGAGGGTTGGAGCAATCAGCCCCAGCATTTT
TRBJ2-2	.	many	TRBV18	CASSPNRDGELFF	TGTGCCAGCTCACCAAACAGGGACGGGGAGCTGTTTTTT
TRBJ1-6	.	many	TRBV11-2	CASSLGADSPLHF	TGTGCCAGCAGCTTAGGAGCCGATTCACCCCTCCACTTT
TRBJ2-1	.	.	TRBV2	CASSEGSSSYNEQFF	TGTGCCAGCAGTGAAGGCAGCAGCTCCTACAATGAGCAGTTCTTC
TRBJ1-6	.	.	TRBV5-1	CASSDDLAAPLHF	TGCGCCAGCAGCGACGACCTGGCGGCACCCCTCCACTTT
TRBJ2-3	TRBD2	.	TRBV5-5	CASSPGLAGGADTQYF	TGTGCCAGCAGTCCCGGACTAGCGGGAGGCGCAGATACGCAGTATTTT
TRBJ2-5	.	.	TRBV5-4	CASSSPPYQETQYF	TGTGCCAGCAGCTCGCCCCCGTACCAAGAGACCCAGTACTTC
TRBJ1-1	.	many	TRBV28	CASSLWTGDDMNTEAFF	TGTGCCAGCAGTTTATGGACAGGAGACGACATGAACACTGAAGCTTTCTTT
TRBJ1-4	.	.	TRBV20-1	CSATSPTDEKLFF	TGCAGTGCTACAAGCCCCACGGATGAAAAACTGTTTTTT
TRBJ2-7	.	.	TRBV11-2	CASTQAVELSYEQYF	TGTGCCAGCACCCAGGCGGTGGAGCTCTCCTACGAGCAGTACTTC
TRBJ2-1	.	.	TRBV12-3/TRBV12-4	CASSLGGHYNEQFF	TGTGCCAGCAGTTTGGGGGGACACTACAATGAGCAGTTCTTC
TRBJ2-3	.	many	TRBV4-1	CASSQDRGLSDTQYF	TGCGCCAGCAGCCAAGATAGGGGACTTTCAGATACGCAGTATTTT
TRBJ1-1	.	medium-sized	TRBV6-4	CASSDSGESEAFF	TGTGCCAGCAGTGACTCAGGGGAGTCTGAAGCTTTCTTT
TRBJ2-1	TRBD2	many	TRBV5-1	CASSSGSTTSGRAYEQFF	TGCGCCAGCAGCTCGGGGTCCACGACTAGCGGGAGGGCTTATGAGCAGTTCTTC
TRBJ1-4	.	many	TRBV27	CASSLKARYAGQKLFF	TGTGCCAGCAGTTTAAAGGCTCGTTATGCAGGGCAGAAACTGTTTTTT
TRBJ1-6	TRBD1	many	TRBV2	CASSRDSNSPLHF	TGTGCCAGCAGCCGGGACAGTAATTCACCCCTCCACTTT
TRBJ2-7	TRBD2	.	TRBV6-2/TRBV6-3	CASSHFLIAGGHEQYF	TGTGCCAGCAGTCACTTTTTAATAGCGGGAGGCCACGAGCAGTACTTC
TRBJ2-3	TRBD2	.	TRBV7-9	CASSSLATDTQYF	TGTGCCAGCAGCTCACTAGCGACAGATACGCAGTATTTT
TRBJ1-2	.	few	TRBV28	CASSPGTAFYGYTF	TGTGCCAGCAGTCCAGGGACGGCTTTCTATGGCTACACCTTC
TRBJ1-1	TRBD1	.	TRBV7-9	CASSLVQGVNTEAFF	TGTGCCAGCAGCTTAGTACAGGGGGTAAACACTGAAGCTTTCTTT
TRBJ1-5	.	many	TRBV7-2	CASSLEAVTYQPQHF	TGTGCCAGCAGCTTAGAAGCGGTCACCTATCAGCCCCAGCATTTT
TRBJ2-7	.	.	TRBV29-1	CSVSLDRSSYEQYF	TGCAGCGTTTCACTGGACAGATCTAGCTACGAGCAGTACTTC
TRBJ1-2	TRBD1	few	TRBV19	CASSMVGTVNYGYTF	TGTGCCAGTAGTATGGTGGGGACAGTAAACTATGGCTACACCTTC
TRBJ1-6	.	.	TRBV12-5	CASGLLDSPLHF	TGTGCTAGTGGTTTGCTAGATTCACCCCTCCACTTT
TRBJ1-1	TRBD1	many	TRBV28	CASSFLGQGITEAFF	TGTGCCAGCAGTTTTCTGGGACAGGGCATAACTGAAGCTTTCTTT
TRBJ1-3	.	few	TRBV7-9	CASSLDRGNTIYF	TGTGCCAGCAGCTTAGACAGAGGAAACACCATATATTTT
TRBJ2-1	TRBD2	many	TRBV11-3	CASSLSPLAGGQFF	TGTGCCAGCAGCCTCTCCCCTCTAGCGGGAGGGCAGTTCTTC
TRBJ2-1	TRBD2	many	TRBV28	CASSLLAGGNNEQFF	TGTGCCAGCAGTTTACTAGCGGGGGGAAACAATGAGCAGTTCTTC
TRBJ2-7	.	many	TRBV2	CASSDRVSSYEQYF	TGTGCCAGCAGTGACCGCGTGAGCTCCTACGAGCAGTACTTC
TRBJ2-2	.	many	TRBV7-2	CASSPRLTGELFF	TGTGCCAGCAGCCCCCGACTAACCGGGGAGCTGTTTTTT
TRBJ1-4	TRBD1	.	TRBV20-1	CSPAGGDGVGEKLFF	TGCAGTCCCGCAGGGGGCGATGGTGTGGGTGAAAAACTGTTTTTT
TRBJ2-3	.	.	TRBV5-1	CASSPWTSVGTDTQYF	TGCGCCAGCAGCCCGTGGACAAGCGTTGGTACAGATACGCAGTATTTT
TRBJ1-1	.	many	TRBV5-4	CASSLQEGTEAFF	TGTGCCAGCAGCTTGCAGGAGGGAACTGAAGCTTTCTTT
TRBJ1-3	.	few	TRBV6-6	CASRYDASGNTIYF	TGTGCCAGCAGATATGATGCCTCTGGAAACACCATATATTTT
TRBJ2-4	TRBD2	.	TRBV11-2	CASSLLAGGQNIQYF	TGTGCCAGCAGCTTACTTGCGGGAGGGCAAAACATTCAGTACTTC
TRBJ2-6	.	many	TRBV20-1	CSAGTSQGSAGANVLTF	TGCAGTGCTGGCACTAGCCAGGGGTCGGCTGGGGCCAACGTCCTGACTTTC
TRBJ2-7	.	few	TRBV20-1	CSASLGFYEQYF	TGCAGTGCTAGTCTAGGATTCTACGAGCAGTACTTC
TRBJ2-7	.	few	TRBV7-9	CASSLGGVREGEQYF	TGTGCCAGCAGCTTAGGGGGTGTCCGGGAAGGCGAGCAGTACTTC
TRBJ1-5	.	many	TRBV28	CASSLIGYQPQHF	TGTGCCAGCAGTTTAATAGGGTATCAGCCCCAGCATTTT